This entry lists 30 T cell receptor beta chains sequenced from one sample in a study of yellow fever vaccine responses in identical twins. Via MiXCR, TCRdb re-called the RT-PCR reads, giving one row per CDR3 protein. This sample carries roughly 17,000 distinct CDR3 sequences, approximately 63% of them seen once, and the ten largest clones take approximately 7.7%. The sample was T cells from blood (PBMCs), unsorted or a sorted subset (not recorded which), taken before or after yellow fever vaccination (not recorded which). Receptors originate from a woman younger than 35 who received the yellow fever vaccine.

This clonotype was detected a few times. The chain combines TRBV20-1 with TRBJ1-5; D possibly corresponds to TRBD1 (5 bases). The germline CDR1 and CDR2 sequences are DFQATT and SNEGSKA (reference sequence). This CDR3 contains 15 residues. With 3 bases removed from V and 5 bases from J, the gap between germline ends came to 17 bases. The CDR3 DNA reads TGCAGTGCTAGTGTTGGGCACCCAGGGTATCAGCCCCAGCATTTT. Residues: CSASVGHPGYQPQHF.

The chain carries TRBV3-1 and TRBJ2-4; 7 nucleotides match TRBD1. The V gene's germline CDR1 is LGHDT and CDR2 YNNKEL (reference sequence). This CDR3 has 16 residues. V shed 4 bases and J 2 bases; nucleotides not matched to a gene: 8. CDR3 DNA: TGTGCCAGCAGCCGAGACAGGGCAGTGTCCAAAAACATTCAGTACTTC. As protein: CASSRDRAVSKNIQYF.

The chain is built from TRBV11-2 and TRBJ2-1; 10 bases agree with TRBD2. CDR1 is SGHAT, CDR2 FQNNGV, per germline. The CDR3 is made up of 17 amino acids. With V trimmed by 4 bases and J by 0 bases, 6 bases remained unmatched. The CDR3 region is CASSSRSGGGSYNEQFF. For the CDR3, the DNA is TGTGCCAGCAGCTCGCGGAGCGGGGGGGGCTCCTACAATGAGCAGTTCTTC.

The V and J genes are TRBV19 and TRBJ2-7, with D tentatively TRBD1 (6 bases). CDR1 LNHDA and CDR2 SQIVND come from the germline V gene (reference sequence). The CDR3 loop spans 12 amino acids. Trimming left V 4 bases short and J 4 bases short, with 8 bases between. CDR3 in DNA: TGTGCCAGTAGTACCAGGGGATACGAGCAGTACTTC. Translated: CASSTRGYEQYF.

Relative to its sample, this clonotype is medium-sized. The chain joins TRBV13 to TRBJ2-1, with D unresolved. The germline CDR1 and CDR2 sequences are PRHDT and FYEKMQ (reference sequence). The CDR3 runs 14 residues. Trimming took 5 bases from V and 0 from J, leaving 8 bases between them. CDR3 sequence reads: CASSLRSSYNEQFF. CDR3 sequence (DNA): TGTGCCAGCAGCCTCAGGAGCTCCTACAATGAGCAGTTCTTC.

The chain carries TRBV12-3 or TRBV12-4 and TRBJ2-2, with TRBD1 as a possible D gene (5 bases). Trimming left V 4 bases short and J 4 bases short, with 10 bases between. This CDR3 is built from 14 residues. CDR3 nucleotide sequence: TGTGCCAGCAGTTCCCAGGGTTCCACCGGGGAGCTGTTTTTT. It translates to CASSSQGSTGELFF.

The chain employs TRBV29-1 and TRBJ1-2; D perhaps matches TRBD1 (6 bases). This CDR3 spans 14 amino acids. V lost 4 bases and J lost 14, with 26 bases in between. Germline assignment: CDR1 SQVTM and CDR2 ANQGSEA. In nucleotides, the CDR3 is TGCAGCGTTGCTACTTCGACAGGCCCGACATTGGGGACCTTC. It is translated as CSVATSTGPTLGTF.

The chain joins TRBV9 to TRBJ2-5; D is possibly TRBD2 (6 bases). V gave up 0 bases and J gave up 4 bases, with 13 bases separating them. Per the germline V gene, CDR1 is SGDLS and CDR2 is YYNGEE. This CDR3 has 15 residues. The CDR3 reads CASSVEEGRGETQYF. In DNA form, the CDR3 reads TGTGCCAGCAGCGTAGAGGAGGGTCGGGGAGAGACCCAGTACTTC.

This clonotype was observed a handful of times. The rearrangement joins TRBV4-1 to TRBJ2-2; tentative D call: TRBD2 (5 bases). Germline V gives CDR1 MGHRA, CDR2 YSYEKL. The germline V and J ends were trimmed by 3 bases and 1 base, with 15 bases remaining between them. This CDR3 region has 17 residues. CDR3 DNA: TGCGCCAGCAGCCAGTTGGACTTAATTGTGAACACCGGGGAGCTGTTTTTT. Translated, it gives CASSQLDLIVNTGELFF.

This clonotype was seen a handful of times. V gene TRBV16 combines with J gene TRBJ2-7; D is undetermined. The CDR3 is 11 amino acids. In germline, CDR1 is KGHSY, CDR2 FQNENV. Trimming left V 3 bases short and J 4 bases short, with 4 bases between. CDR3 in DNA: TGTGCCAGCAGCCACGGATACGAGCAGTACGTC. Amino acid sequence: CASSHGYEQYV.

V gene TRBV20-1 combines with J gene TRBJ1-1; TRBD1 is a possible D gene (6 bases). Germline CDR1 reads DFQATT; CDR2 reads SNEGSKA (reference sequence). This CDR3 region has 16 residues. Trimming shortened V by 6 bases and J by 0 bases, and 20 bases separated the two germline ends. CDR3 sequence: CSADTGWGGVNTEAFF. The DNA for the CDR3 is TGCAGTGCCGACACAGGGTGGGGCGGTGTGAACACTGAAGCTTTCTTT.

V gene TRBV11-3 combines with J gene TRBJ1-2, with D perhaps matching TRBD1 (5 bases). The CDR3 has 15 residues. The V end lost 4 bases, the J end lost 2 bases, and 14 bases lay between the germline ends. Per the germline V gene, CDR1 is SGHNT and CDR2 is YENEEA. The chain's CDR3 is CASSYPGPANYGYTF. For the CDR3, the DNA is TGTGCCAGCAGCTACCCGGGACCAGCGAACTATGGCTACACCTTC.

In this sample, this clonotype turned up a few times. Here the CDR3 DNA reads TGTGCCAGCAGCCAACAGGACAGATCTGAAGCTTTCTTT. Encoded protein: CASSQQDRSEAFF. The chain has TRBV3-1 and TRBJ1-1; the D gene is possibly TRBD1 (6 bases). CDR1 and CDR2 (germline): LGHDT, YNNKEL (reference sequence). This CDR3 contains 13 residues. Between the trimmed V and J ends, which lost 2 bases and 6 bases, there was a span of 10 bases.

The chain has TRBV29-1 and TRBJ1-5; D gene uncertain. Deletions cut 6 bases from V and 0 bases from J, with 6 bases between. CDR3 length: 12 amino acids. Germline assignment: CDR1 SQVTM and CDR2 ANQGSEA. The CDR3 coding sequence is TGCAGCGTGCAGAATAGCAATCAGCCCCAGCATTTT. Translating it yields CSVQNSNQPQHF.

The chain couples TRBV18 to TRBJ2-3, with a possible D match to TRBD1 (6 bases). CDR3 size: 15 residues. Trimming took off 2 bases at V and 5 bases at J, with 14 bases between the two ends. Per germline, CDR1 KGHSH and CDR2 LQKENI. The CDR3 sequence: CASSPVRGLGDTQYF. CDR3 bases: TGTGCCAGCTCACCAGTCAGGGGTCTAGGAGATACGCAGTATTTT.

This clonotype was seen more than once but under ten times. The V gene is TRBV6-4, the J gene TRBJ1-2; tentative D call: TRBD1 (5 bases). Per germline, CDR1 MRHNA and CDR2 SNTAGT. This CDR3 has 14 amino acids. V gave up 0 bases and J gave up 10 bases, with 15 bases separating them. The CDR3 region is CASSDSLRDPAYTF. DNA of the CDR3: TGTGCCAGCAGTGACTCACTCCGGGACCCAGCCTACACCTTC.

V and J are TRBV5-5 and TRBJ2-1, with D unresolved. V shed 0 bases and J shed 6 bases, with 13 bases lying between them. Germline V gene sequence: CDR1 SGHKS, CDR2 YYEKEE (reference sequence). CDR3 length: 15 amino acids. In DNA, the CDR3 is TGTGCCAGCAGCTTGGTGGGTCCAGAAACCAATGAGCAGTTCTTC. This codes for CASSLVGPETNEQFF.

The chain links TRBV5-4 to TRBJ2-7, with D perhaps TRBD1 (5 bases). The V gene lost 4 bases and the J gene lost 3 bases, with 17 bases spanning the gap. This CDR3 comprises 15 residues. The V gene's germline CDR1 is SGHNT and CDR2 YYREEE (reference sequence). The CDR3 protein is CASSLWGKGHYEQYV. The CDR3 DNA reads TGTGCCAGCAGCCTTTGGGGCAAGGGTCACTACGAGCAGTACGTC.

This clonotype was seen just once. The chain joins TRBV4-2 to TRBJ2-1; D is perhaps TRBD1 or TRBD2 (5 bases each). This CDR3 is built from 17 residues. Trimming took off 0 bases at V and 0 bases at J, with 12 bases between the two ends. Germline assignment: CDR1 LGHNA and CDR2 YNFKEQ. DNA for the CDR3: TGTGCCAGCAGCCAAGATCCAGCAGGGAGCTCCTACAATGAGCAGTTCTTC. This encodes CASSQDPAGSSYNEQFF.

This chain joins TRBV14 and TRBJ1-1; D gene ambiguous. V was shortened by 2 bases and J by 8 bases, with 15 bases between the two germline ends. Germline CDR1 is SGHDN and CDR2 is FVKESK. There are 14 residues in the CDR3. CDR3 nucleotide sequence: TGTGCCAGCAGCCAAACCTCGTCGGGGATAGAAGCTTTCTTT. It is translated as CASSQTSSGIEAFF.

Written as DNA, the CDR3 is TGTGCCAGCAGTGGGTCTAGCGGGATAGATACGCAGTATTTT. It is translated as CASSGSSGIDTQYF. The genes are TRBV2 and TRBJ2-3, with 9 bases matching TRBD2. Trimming at V came to 4 bases and at J to 5 bases, leaving 4 bases not matched to a gene. The germline CDR1 and CDR2 sequences are SNHLY and FYNNEI. The CDR3 consists of 14 residues.

V is TRBV12-3 or TRBV12-4 and J is TRBJ2-1, with 8 bases aligning to TRBD1. The CDR3 consists of 15 residues. Trimming took 5 bases from V and 7 from J; bases not matched to a gene: 10. Here the CDR3 DNA reads TGTGCCAGCAGTCCCCACAGGGGGGTCGGGAATGAGCAGTTCTTC. Encoded protein: CASSPHRGVGNEQFF.

The V gene is TRBV13, the J gene TRBJ2-3, with D maybe TRBD2 (5 bases). V lost 7 bases to trimming and J lost 4 bases, with 21 bases between them. The CDR3 contains 16 residues. Germline lookup yields CDR1 PRHDT and CDR2 FYEKMQ (reference sequence). CDR3 sequence: CASTESPIAIPDTQYF. As DNA, the CDR3 is TGTGCCAGCACGGAGAGTCCCATAGCGATCCCAGATACGCAGTATTTT.

The chain uses TRBV18 and TRBJ1-1; D remains unclear. V lost 2 bases and J lost 4, with 8 bases in between. The length of the CDR3 is 13 residues. CDR1 and CDR2 (germline): KGHSH, LQKENI. The CDR3, as DNA: TGTGCCAGCTCACCAGGGTTAGGCACTGAAGCTTTCTTT. Residues: CASSPGLGTEAFF.

CDR3 residues: CASSPQSGFEQYF. DNA of the CDR3: TGTGCCAGCAGCCCCCAATCAGGGTTCGAGCAGTACTTC. The chain links TRBV6-5 to TRBJ2-7; D is perhaps TRBD1 (5 bases). The CDR3 is 13 amino acids. Trimming removed 6 bases at V and 6 bases at J, with 15 bases between. Germline V gene sequence: CDR1 MNHEY, CDR2 SVGAGI.

The chain uses TRBV18 and TRBJ1-1; D gene uncertain. In germline, CDR1 is KGHSH, CDR2 LQKENI. V dropped 3 bases and J dropped 3 bases, with 11 bases sitting between them. This CDR3 is 14 amino acids long. The CDR3 DNA reads as TGTGCCAGCTCACCCCGGGAAGGATACACTGAAGCTTTCTTT. As protein: CASSPREGYTEAFF.

The chain couples TRBV28 to TRBJ1-1; D not certain. CDR1 is MDHEN and CDR2 is SYDVKM in the germline V gene. The CDR3 spans 14 residues. Trimming took off 5 bases at V and 1 base at J, with 11 bases between the two ends. The CDR3 is CASSTGYPNTEAFF. The CDR3 DNA is TGTGCCAGCAGTACGGGATACCCGAACACTGAAGCTTTCTTT.

The CDR3 reads CASSSSGVSYNEQFF. In DNA form, the CDR3 reads TGTGCCAGCAGTTCTAGCGGGGTATCCTACAATGAGCAGTTCTTC. The chain has TRBV11-3 and TRBJ2-1; 9 positions match TRBD2. Germline CDR1 and CDR2: SGHNT and YENEEA. The J segment lost 1 base and the V segment lost 6 bases, leaving 4 bases of the junction unmatched. The CDR3 is made up of 15 amino acids. The full variable domain, in which reference TRBV11-3 and TRBJ2-1 provide the parts outside the CDR3, is EAGVVQSPRYKIIEKKQPVAFWCNPISGHNTLYWYLQNLGQGPELLIRYENEEAVDDSQLPKDRFSAERLKGVDSTLKIQPAELGDSAVYLCASSSSGVSYNEQFFGPGTRLTVL.

This clonotype turned up a few times. The chain uses TRBV14 and TRBJ1-1; D gene uncertain. This CDR3 comprises 13 residues. CDR1 and CDR2 from the germline V gene are SGHDN and FVKESK. V gave up 3 bases and J gave up 1 base, with 6 bases separating them. The DNA of the CDR3 is TGTGCCAGCAGCCAGATGGAGAACACTGAAGCTTTCTTT. Translation gives CASSQMENTEAFF.

The J gene is TRBJ2-7, the V gene TRBV11-3; no reliable D call. There are 11 residues in the CDR3. The germline V and J ends were trimmed by 5 bases and 6 bases, with 8 bases remaining between them. The germline V gene has CDR1 SGHNT and CDR2 YENEEA. The CDR3 DNA is TGTGCCAGCAGCCTCCTGTTCGAGCAGTACTTC. It specifies CASSLLFEQYF. Based on the CDR3 plus reference TRBV11-3 and TRBJ2-7, the full variable domain is EAGVVQSPRYKIIEKKQPVAFWCNPISGHNTLYWYLQNLGQGPELLIRYENEEAVDDSQLPKDRFSAERLKGVDSTLKIQPAELGDSAVYLCASSLLFEQYFGPGTRLTVT.